Reported below is one TCR beta chain. In the original analysis: Estimated nucleated cell counts came from reference gene primer amplification. The method was immunoSEQ multiplex PCR; TCRdb's version includes in-frame clones alone and lacks a portion of them. V, J and clone size are taken as reported in that table, and D and trimming were inferred from the DNA itself. The data contain over 250,000 clones, 88% of them singletons. The record originates from a study of blood T cell repertoires in COVID-19. As for the study in general: T cells, B-cell-depleted T cells, or PBMCs provided the cDNA or gDNA that served as material.

Cohorts were determined from participant-reported clinical history. Donors in Cohort 3 who had recovered were those with two negative PCRs, healthcare professional clearance, or resolution of their symptoms. The CDR3 consists of 15 residues. Germline CDR1 and CDR2: SEHNR and FQNEAQ (reference sequence). V gave up 6 bases and J gave up 8 bases; unmatched junction bases: 5. This sequence was found in a woman between 45 and 65 years old who had recovered from COVID-19. What was sequenced was PBMCs or T cells enriched from blood (not recorded which). This chain uses TRBV7-9 with TRBJ2-1, with 15 bases aligning to TRBD2. The CDR3 DNA sequence: TGTGCCAGCAGTTCATGGACTAGCGGGAGGGATGAGCAGTTCTTC. Translated, it gives CASSSWTSGRDEQFF.